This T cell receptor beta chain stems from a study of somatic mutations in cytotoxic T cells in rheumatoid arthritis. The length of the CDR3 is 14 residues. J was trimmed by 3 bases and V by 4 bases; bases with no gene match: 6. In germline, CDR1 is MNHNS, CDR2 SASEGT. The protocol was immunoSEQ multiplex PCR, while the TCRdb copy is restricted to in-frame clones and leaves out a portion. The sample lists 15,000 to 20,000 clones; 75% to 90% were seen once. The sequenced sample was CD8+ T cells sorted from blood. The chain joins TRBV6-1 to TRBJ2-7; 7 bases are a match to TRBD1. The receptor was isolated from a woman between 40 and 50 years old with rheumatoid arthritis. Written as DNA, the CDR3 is TGTGCCAGCAGTGGTTCCGGGACAGTCTACGAGCAGTACTTC. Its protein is CASSGSGTVYEQYF.